The TCR beta chain under discussion was sequenced for a study of blood T cell repertoires in COVID-19. At the level of the study: Italy, Spain and the United States were the sources of the convalescent and acute COVID-19 samples. T cells, B-cell-depleted T cells, or PBMCs provided the cDNA or gDNA that served as material.

In the authors' methods: Quantification of nucleated cells was approximated via reference gene primer amplification. Clones were sequenced by immunoSEQ multiplex PCR, and TCRdb holds only the in-frame ones, with some missing. V and J calls and clone size are those listed in that table; D and trimming were worked out from the DNA. This sample has approximately 100,000 clones, with over 75% found just once. Trimming left V 3 bases short and J 9 bases short, with 12 bases between. Germline V gives CDR1 WSHSY, CDR2 SAAADI. The CDR3 is 13 amino acids. The gene calls are TRBV10-2 and TRBJ2-1, with D possibly matching TRBD1 (5 bases). Sequencing was performed on peripheral blood. The receptor was derived from a woman at least 80 years old with acute or convalescent COVID-19. The CDR3 nucleotides read TGCGCCAGCAGTGAATGGCAGGGTACTGAGCAGTTCTTC. Residues: CASSEWQGTEQFF.